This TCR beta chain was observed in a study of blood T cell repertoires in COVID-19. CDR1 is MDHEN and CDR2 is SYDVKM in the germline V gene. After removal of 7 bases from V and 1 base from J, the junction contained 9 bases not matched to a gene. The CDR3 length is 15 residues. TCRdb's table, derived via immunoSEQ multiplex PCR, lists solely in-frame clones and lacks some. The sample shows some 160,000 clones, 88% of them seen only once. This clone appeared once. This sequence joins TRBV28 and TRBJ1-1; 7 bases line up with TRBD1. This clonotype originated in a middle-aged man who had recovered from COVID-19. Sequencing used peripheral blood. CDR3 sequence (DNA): TGTGCCAGCACCCTTCTGGACAGGTCGAACACTGAAGCTTTCTTT. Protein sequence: CASTLLDRSNTEAFF. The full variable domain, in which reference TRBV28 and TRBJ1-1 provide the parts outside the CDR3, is DVKVTQSSRYLVKRTGEKVFLECVQDMDHENMFWYRQDPGLGLRLIYFSYDVKMKEKGDIPEGYSVSREKKERFSLILESASTNQTSMYLCASTLLDRSNTEAFFGQGTRLTVV.